The clone carrying this TCR beta chain has more than one count but fewer than ten. Its cognate antigen is unknown. For every donor, a draw yielded roughly 9.3 milliliters of peripheral blood. The sample comes from a study of blood T cells in healthy people across ages. Turning to the study itself: Per two T cells, template switching captured roughly one barcoded beta molecule. General study results and limits: Diversity of TCR beta per million T cells declined in a roughly linear way with age.

A second PCR of 7 to 11 cycles used a sample-barcoded 5' primer and a J-beta primer mix. CDR3-containing paired-end reads numbering at least 2.5 million came from each sample. TCRdb independently ran MiXCR on the 5' RACE reads; one entry per CDR3 protein. Among about 400,000 distinct CDR3 sequences listed, approximately 47% were seen once. Sequences were obtained from blood. This receptor was obtained from a man aged 55 to 69 in good health.

The CDR3 is CASSPATVSEQYF. The CDR3 DNA sequence: TGTGCCAGCAGCCCGGCGACAGTTTCCGAGCAGTACTTC. The V call is TRBV7-2, the J call TRBJ2-7; maybe TRBD1 (5 bases). In germline, CDR1 is SGHTA, CDR2 FQGNSA. The germline V and J ends were trimmed by 5 bases and 6 bases, with 14 bases remaining between them. The CDR3 runs 13 residues.